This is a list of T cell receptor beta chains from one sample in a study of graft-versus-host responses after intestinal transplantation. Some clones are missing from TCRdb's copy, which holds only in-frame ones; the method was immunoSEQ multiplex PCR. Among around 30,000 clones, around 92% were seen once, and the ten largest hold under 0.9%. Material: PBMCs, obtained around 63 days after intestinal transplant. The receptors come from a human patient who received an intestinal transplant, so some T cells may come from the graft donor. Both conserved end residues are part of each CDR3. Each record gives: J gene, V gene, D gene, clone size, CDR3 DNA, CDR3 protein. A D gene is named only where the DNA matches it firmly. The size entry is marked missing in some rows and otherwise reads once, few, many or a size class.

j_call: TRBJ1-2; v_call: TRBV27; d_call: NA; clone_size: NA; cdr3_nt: TGTGCCAGCAGTTTATCAGGGGTCCTTCGTCGCTACACCTTC; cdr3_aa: CASSLSGVLRRYTF
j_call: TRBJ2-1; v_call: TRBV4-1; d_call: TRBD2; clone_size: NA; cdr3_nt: TGCGCCAGCAGCAAGGGACTAGCGGGAGCGGTGTGGAATGAGCAGTTCTTC; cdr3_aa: CASSKGLAGAVWNEQFF
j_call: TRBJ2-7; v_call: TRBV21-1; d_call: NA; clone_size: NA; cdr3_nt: TGTGCCAGCAGCGGCCGACTAGCGGGAGATTTGAGGGAGCAGTACTTC; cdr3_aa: CASSGRLAGDLREQYF
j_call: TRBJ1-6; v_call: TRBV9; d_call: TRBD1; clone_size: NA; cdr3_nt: TGTGCCAGCAGCGGACGACAGGGCTATAATTCACCCCTCCACTTT; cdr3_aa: CASSGRQGYNSPLHF
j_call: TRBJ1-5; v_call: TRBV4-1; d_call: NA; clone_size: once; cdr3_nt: TGCGCCAGCAGCCAAGATACGTTCTTCAATCAGCCCCAGCATTTT; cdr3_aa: CASSQDTFFNQPQHF
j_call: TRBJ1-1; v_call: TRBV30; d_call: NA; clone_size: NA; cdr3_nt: TGTGCCTGGAGTGACCCGGGAAGATTCGCAGGGGAAGCTTTCTTT; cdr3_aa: CAWSDPGRFAGEAFF
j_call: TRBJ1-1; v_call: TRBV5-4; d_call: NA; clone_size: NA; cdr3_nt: TGTGCCAGCAGCTCGACTCCTTTCACTGAAGCTTTCTTT; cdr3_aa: CASSSTPFTEAFF
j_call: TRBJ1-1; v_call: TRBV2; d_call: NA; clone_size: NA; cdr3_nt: TGTGCCAGCAGGATGGGGGGGAATGCTGAAGCTTTCTTT; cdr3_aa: CASRMGGNAEAFF
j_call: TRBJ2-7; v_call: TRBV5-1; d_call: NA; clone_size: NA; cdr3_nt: TGCGCCAGCAGCTTCGGGCAACCTCGAGACGAGCAGTACTTC; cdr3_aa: CASSFGQPRDEQYF
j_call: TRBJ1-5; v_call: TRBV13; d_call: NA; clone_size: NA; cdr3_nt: TGTGCCAGCAGCTTAGGGGGGGGAGGGTGGCCCCAGCATTTT; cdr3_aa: CASSLGGGGWPQHF
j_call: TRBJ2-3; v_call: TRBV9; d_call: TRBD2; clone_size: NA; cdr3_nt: TGTGCCAGCAGCGCGCCGCTAGCGGGGGGGCCAGATACGCAGTATTTT; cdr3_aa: CASSAPLAGGPDTQYF
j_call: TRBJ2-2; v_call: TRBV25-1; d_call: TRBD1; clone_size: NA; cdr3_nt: TGTGCCAGCAGAATAACCCGGGACAGGGCGTTGGACACCGGGGAGCTGTTTTTT; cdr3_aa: CASRITRDRALDTGELFF
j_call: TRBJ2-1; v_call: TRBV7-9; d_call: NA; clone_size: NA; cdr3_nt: TGTGCCAGCAGCTCGAATTTAGCGGTCTCCTACAATGAGCAGTTCTTC; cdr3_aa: CASSSNLAVSYNEQFF
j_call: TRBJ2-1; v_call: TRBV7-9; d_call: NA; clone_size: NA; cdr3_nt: TGTGCCAGCAGCTTACCGCTAAGAGATGAGCAGTTCTTC; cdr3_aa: CASSLPLRDEQFF
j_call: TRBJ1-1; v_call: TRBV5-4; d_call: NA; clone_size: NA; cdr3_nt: TGTGCCAGCAGGACAGGTGGGAACACTGAAGCTTTCTTT; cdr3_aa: CASRTGGNTEAFF
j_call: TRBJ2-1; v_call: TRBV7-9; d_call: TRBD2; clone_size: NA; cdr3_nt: TGTGCCAGCAGGCCCCGGACTAGCGGGGGTCCCTACAATGAGCAGTTCTTC; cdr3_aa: CASRPRTSGGPYNEQFF
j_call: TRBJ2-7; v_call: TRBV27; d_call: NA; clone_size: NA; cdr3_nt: TGTGCCAGCAGTTTGTCAGGGCAGAACGAGCAGTACTTC; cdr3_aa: CASSLSGQNEQYF
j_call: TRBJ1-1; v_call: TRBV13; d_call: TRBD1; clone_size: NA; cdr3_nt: TGTGCCAGCAGCTCCAGCGACAGGGGCGGTAACACTGAAGCTTTCTTT; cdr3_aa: CASSSSDRGGNTEAFF
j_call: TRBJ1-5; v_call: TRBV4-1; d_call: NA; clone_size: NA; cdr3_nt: TGCGCCAGCAACCGGCGGACACCCCAGGGGCCCCAGCATTTT; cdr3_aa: CASNRRTPQGPQHF
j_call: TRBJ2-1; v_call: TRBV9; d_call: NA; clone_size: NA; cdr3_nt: TGTGCCAGCAGCGTAGTGCCAGGGTACGGTGAGCAGTTCTTC; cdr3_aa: CASSVVPGYGEQFF
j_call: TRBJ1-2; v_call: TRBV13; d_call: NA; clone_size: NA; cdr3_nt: TGTGCCAGCAGCCCTCGACGGGCCCATGGCTACACCTTC; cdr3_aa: CASSPRRAHGYTF
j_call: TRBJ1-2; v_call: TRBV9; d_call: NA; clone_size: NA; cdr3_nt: TGTGCCAGCAGCGTTGGACCTTCGGGAAACTATGGCTACACCTTC; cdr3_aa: CASSVGPSGNYGYTF
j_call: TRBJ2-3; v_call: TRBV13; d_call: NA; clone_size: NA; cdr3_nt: TGTGCCAGCAGACCCCTGGACATACCCACAGATACGCAGTATTTT; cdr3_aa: CASRPLDIPTDTQYF
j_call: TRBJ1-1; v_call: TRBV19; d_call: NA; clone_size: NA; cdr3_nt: TGTGCCAGTAGTCAGGGGGAAGCTTTCTTT; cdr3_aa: CASSQGEAFF
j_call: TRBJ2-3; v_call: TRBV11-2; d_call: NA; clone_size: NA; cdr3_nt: TGTGCCAGCAGGCCGAAAAGGAGGCCAGATACGCAGTATTTT; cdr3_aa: CASRPKRRPDTQYF
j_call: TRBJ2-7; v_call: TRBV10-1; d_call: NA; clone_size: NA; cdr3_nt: TGCGCCAGCAGTGGAGAGGCAGGTTCCTACGAGCAGTACTTC; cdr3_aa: CASSGEAGSYEQYF
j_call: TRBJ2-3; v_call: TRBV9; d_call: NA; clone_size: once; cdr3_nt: TGTGCCAGCAGCCCTCGGGGGGCCGGAGATACGCAGTATTTT; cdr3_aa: CASSPRGAGDTQYF
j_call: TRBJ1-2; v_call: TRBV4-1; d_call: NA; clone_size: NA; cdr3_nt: TGCGCCAGCACCCGTTGGTACAGAAGGTATGGCTACACCTTC; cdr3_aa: CASTRWYRRYGYTF
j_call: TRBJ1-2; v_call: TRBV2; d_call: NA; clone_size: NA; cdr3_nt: TGTGCCAGCAGTGAGGTTGCAGGTGGTCAGGATGGCTACACCTTC; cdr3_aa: CASSEVAGGQDGYTF
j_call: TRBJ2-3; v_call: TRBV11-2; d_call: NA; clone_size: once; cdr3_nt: TGTGCCAGCAGCTTCGTAGGGACACTTTTGACAGATACGCAGTATTTT; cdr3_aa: CASSFVGTLLTDTQYF
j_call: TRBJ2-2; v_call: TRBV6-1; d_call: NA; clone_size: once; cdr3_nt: TGTGCCAGCAGTGATCAGTCCCACGGGGAGCTGTTTTTT; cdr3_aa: CASSDQSHGELFF
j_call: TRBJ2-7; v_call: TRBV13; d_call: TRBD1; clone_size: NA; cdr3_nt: TGTGCCAGCAGCTCTAGACAGGGATCGAATGGCTACGAGCAGTACTTC; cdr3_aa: CASSSRQGSNGYEQYF
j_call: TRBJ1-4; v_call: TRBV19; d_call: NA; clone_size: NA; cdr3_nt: TGTGCCAGTAGTCGGGCCGGAGGCGCAACTAATGAAAAACTGTTTTTT; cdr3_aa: CASSRAGGATNEKLFF
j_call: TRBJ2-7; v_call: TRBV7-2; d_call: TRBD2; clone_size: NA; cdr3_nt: TGTGCCAGCAGCTTAGGGGGAGGGGTCTACGAGCAGTACTTC; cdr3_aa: CASSLGGGVYEQYF
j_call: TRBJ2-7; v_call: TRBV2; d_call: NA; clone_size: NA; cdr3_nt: TGTGCCAGCAGCCTGGGACCAGAGACGGACGAGCAGTACTTC; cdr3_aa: CASSLGPETDEQYF
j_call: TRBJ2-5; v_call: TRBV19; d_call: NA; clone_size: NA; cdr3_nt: TGTGCCAGTAGTATGCAGGGGCGCCAAGAGACCCAGTACTTC; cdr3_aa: CASSMQGRQETQYF
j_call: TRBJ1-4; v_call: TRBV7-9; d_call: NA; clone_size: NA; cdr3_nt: TGTGCCAGCAGCGACACTACAGGGTTCGAAAAACTGTTTTTT; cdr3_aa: CASSDTTGFEKLFF
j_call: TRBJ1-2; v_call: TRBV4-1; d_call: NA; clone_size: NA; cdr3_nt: TGCGCCAGCAGTCTAGGACCGGGACCGCAGATCTACACCTTC; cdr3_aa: CASSLGPGPQIYTF
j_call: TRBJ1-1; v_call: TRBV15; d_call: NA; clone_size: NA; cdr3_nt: TGTGCCACCAGCAGCGGAGGAGGGGCTGAAGCTTTCTTT; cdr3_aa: CATSSGGGAEAFF
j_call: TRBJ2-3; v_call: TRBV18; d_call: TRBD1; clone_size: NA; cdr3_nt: TGTGCCAGCTCACCACAGGGACAGATCGATACGCAGTATTTT; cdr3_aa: CASSPQGQIDTQYF
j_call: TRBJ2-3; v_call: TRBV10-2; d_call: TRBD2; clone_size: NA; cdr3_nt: TGCGCCAGCAGTAACCCGGGACTAGGTTGCTATTTT; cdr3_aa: CASSNPGLGCYF
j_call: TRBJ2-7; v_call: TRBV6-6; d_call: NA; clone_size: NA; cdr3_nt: TGTGCCATTACACAACGACAAGGCTACGAGCAGTACTTC; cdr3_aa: CAITQRQGYEQYF
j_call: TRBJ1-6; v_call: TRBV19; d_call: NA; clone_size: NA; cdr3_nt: TGTGCCGGTACCCTGGCCGGGACCAGGTACCTCCACTTT; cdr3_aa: CAGTLAGTRYLHF
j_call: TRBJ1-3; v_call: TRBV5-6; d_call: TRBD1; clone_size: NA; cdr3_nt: TGTGCCAGCAGCTTGTTGGGACAGGCTGGAAACACCATATATTTT; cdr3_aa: CASSLLGQAGNTIYF
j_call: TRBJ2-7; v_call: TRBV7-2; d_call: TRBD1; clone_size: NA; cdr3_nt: TGTGCCAGCAGGGACCGGGACAGGGCCTACGAGCAGTACTTC; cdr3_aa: CASRDRDRAYEQYF
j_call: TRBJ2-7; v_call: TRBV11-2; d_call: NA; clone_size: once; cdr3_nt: TGTGCCAGCAGCTTTACGGGAGTGTACGAGCAGTACTTC; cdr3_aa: CASSFTGVYEQYF
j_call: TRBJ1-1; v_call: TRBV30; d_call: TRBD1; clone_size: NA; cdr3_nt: TGTGCCTGGAGTGAGGACAGGGAGACTGAAGCTTTCTTT; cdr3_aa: CAWSEDRETEAFF
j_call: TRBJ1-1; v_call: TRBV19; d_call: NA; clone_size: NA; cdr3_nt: TGTGCCAGTAGCCCAGGTTCAGGCTGGTTGACTGAAGCTTTCTTT; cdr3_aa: CASSPGSGWLTEAFF
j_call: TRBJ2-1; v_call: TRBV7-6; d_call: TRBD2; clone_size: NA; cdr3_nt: TGTGCCAGCAGCTACCTGGCGAGCGGGAGTTACAATGAGCAGTTCTTC; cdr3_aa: CASSYLASGSYNEQFF
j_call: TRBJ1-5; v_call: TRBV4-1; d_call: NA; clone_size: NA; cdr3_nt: TGCGCCAGCAGCCAAAACTCCGGGGTTTATAGCAATCAGCCCCAGCATTTT; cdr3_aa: CASSQNSGVYSNQPQHF
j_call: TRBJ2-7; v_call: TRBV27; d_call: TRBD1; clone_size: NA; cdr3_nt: TGTGCCAGCAGTTTATCGACAGGGGGCACCTACGAGCAGTACTTC; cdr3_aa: CASSLSTGGTYEQYF
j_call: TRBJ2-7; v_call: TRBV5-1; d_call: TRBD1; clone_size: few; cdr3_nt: TGCGCCAGCAGCTTGGGGGGGACAGGGGACCTCTCGTTCCCCTACGAGCAGTACTTC; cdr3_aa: CASSLGGTGDLSFPYEQYF
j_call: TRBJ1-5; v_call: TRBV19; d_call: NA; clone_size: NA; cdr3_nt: TGTGCCAGTAACAGTGCAAGTCAGCCCCAGCATTTT; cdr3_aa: CASNSASQPQHF
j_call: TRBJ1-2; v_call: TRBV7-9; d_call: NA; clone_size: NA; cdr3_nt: TGTGCCAGCAGCTCTAACAGTGGTGGAGACTATGGCTACACCTTC; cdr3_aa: CASSSNSGGDYGYTF
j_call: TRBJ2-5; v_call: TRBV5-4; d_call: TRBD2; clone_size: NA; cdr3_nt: TGTGCCAGCAGCTTTGAGGGAGGGGAGACCCAGTACTTC; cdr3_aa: CASSFEGGETQYF